This T cell receptor beta chain was recovered during a study of cytomegalovirus exposure and HLA in healthy donors. The wider study: Most donors, less than 85% of approximately 400 genotyped, fell in the Caucasian-associated ancestry cluster. Study-level results: Associated with HLA alleles at 0.05 false discovery rate in a later analysis were some 18,000 TCR beta sequences.

PCR employed 60 Vbeta and 13 Jbeta primers. Clones were read by immunoSEQ multiplex PCR, and TCRdb kept only the in-frame ones, dropping some. The sample records roughly 100,000 clones, 60% to 80% being singletons. Notes on this clone: What it recognizes is unknown.

The germline V gene has CDR1 SGHVS and CDR2 FNYEAQ. The ends were cut back, 1 base at V and 2 bases at J, with 12 bases in the middle. This CDR3 has 15 amino acids. Source material: PBMCs. The gene calls are TRBV7-6 and TRBJ2-7, with D maybe TRBD2 (5 bases). The TCR originated in a woman aged 45 to 65 in good health and CMV-seropositive. The CDR3 DNA sequence: TGTGCCAGCAGCTTAGTGGAGGCAGGAACCTACGAGCAGTACTTC. This encodes CASSLVEAGTYEQYF.